This T cell receptor beta chain was identified during a study of blood T cell repertoires in COVID-19. The overall study: Spain, Italy and the United States supplied samples that represented acute and convalescent COVID-19. Sample material is recorded as cDNA or gDNA derived from T cells, B-cell-depleted T cells, or PBMCs.

Germline V gene data show CDR1 as SEHNR and CDR2 as FQNEAQ (reference sequence). V lost 7 bases and J 1 base, leaving 11 bases between the germline ends. This CDR3 spans 13 amino acids. Methods used by the authors: It was from reference gene primer amplification that nucleated cell counts were estimated. The method was immunoSEQ multiplex PCR; TCRdb's version includes in-frame clones alone and lacks a portion of them. For V, J and clone size, that table is used; D and trimming come from the DNA. The table records more than 120,000 clones, around 86% of them present only once. Source material: peripheral blood. This TCR was sampled from a man aged 50 to 60 who had recovered from COVID-19. The chain uses TRBV7-9 and TRBJ2-7; D gene ambiguous. CDR3 protein: CASNPPGSYEQYF. DNA of the CDR3: TGTGCCAGCAACCCCCCAGGTTCCTACGAGCAGTACTTC. Together with reference TRBV7-9 and TRBJ2-7, the CDR3 gives the full variable domain: DTGVSQNPRHKITKRGQNVTFRCDPISEHNRLYWYRQTLGQGPEFLTYFQNEAQLEKSRLLSDRFSAERPKGSFSTLEIQRTEQGDSAMYLCASNPPGSYEQYFGPGTRLTVT.